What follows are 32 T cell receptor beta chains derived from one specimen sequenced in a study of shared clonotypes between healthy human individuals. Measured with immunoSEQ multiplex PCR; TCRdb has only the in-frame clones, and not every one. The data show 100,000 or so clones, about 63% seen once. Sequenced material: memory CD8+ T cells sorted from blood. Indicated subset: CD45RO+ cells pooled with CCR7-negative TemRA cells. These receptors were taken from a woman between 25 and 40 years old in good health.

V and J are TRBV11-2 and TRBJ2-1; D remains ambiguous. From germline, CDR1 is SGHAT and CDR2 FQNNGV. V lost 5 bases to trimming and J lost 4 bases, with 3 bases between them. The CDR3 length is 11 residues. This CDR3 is CASSMYNEQFF. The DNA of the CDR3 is TGTGCCAGCAGCATGTACAATGAGCAGTTCTTC.

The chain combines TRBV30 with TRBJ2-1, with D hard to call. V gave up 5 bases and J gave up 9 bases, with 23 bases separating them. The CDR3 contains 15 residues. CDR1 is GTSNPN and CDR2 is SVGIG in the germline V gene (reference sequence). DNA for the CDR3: TGTGCCTGGTCGGGTCGCGGCGCTGTACTGGTTGAGCAGTTCTTC. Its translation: CAWSGRGAVLVEQFF.

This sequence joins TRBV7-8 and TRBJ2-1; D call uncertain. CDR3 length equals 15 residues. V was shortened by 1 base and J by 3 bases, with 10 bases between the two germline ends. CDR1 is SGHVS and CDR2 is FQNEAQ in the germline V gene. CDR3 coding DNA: TGTGCCAGCAGCTTAGGGTGGACCCACTACAATGAGCAGTTCTTC. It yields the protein CASSLGWTHYNEQFF.

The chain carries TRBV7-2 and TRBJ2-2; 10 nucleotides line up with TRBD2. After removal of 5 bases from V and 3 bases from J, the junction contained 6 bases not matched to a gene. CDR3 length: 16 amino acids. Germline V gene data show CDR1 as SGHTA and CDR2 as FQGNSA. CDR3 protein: CASSPRTSGYTGELFF. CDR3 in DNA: TGTGCCAGCAGCCCGAGGACTAGCGGATACACCGGGGAGCTGTTTTTT.

The CDR3 region is CSAAFSGSSYEQYF. CDR3 DNA sequence: TGCAGCGCCGCTTTTAGCGGGAGCTCCTACGAGCAGTACTTC. This chain connects TRBV29-1 to TRBJ2-7; 9 bases fit TRBD2. Germline loops: CDR1 SQVTM, CDR2 ANQGSEA. This CDR3 spans 14 amino acids. The junction had 7 bases not matched to a gene; V was cut back by 7 bases and J by 0 bases.

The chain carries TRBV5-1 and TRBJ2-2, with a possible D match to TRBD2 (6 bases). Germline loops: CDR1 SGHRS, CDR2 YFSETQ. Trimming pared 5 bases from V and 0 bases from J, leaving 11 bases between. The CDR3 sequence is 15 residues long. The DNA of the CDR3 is TGCGCCAGCAGTCTTAGCGGCACGAACACCGGGGAGCTGTTTTTT. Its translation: CASSLSGTNTGELFF.

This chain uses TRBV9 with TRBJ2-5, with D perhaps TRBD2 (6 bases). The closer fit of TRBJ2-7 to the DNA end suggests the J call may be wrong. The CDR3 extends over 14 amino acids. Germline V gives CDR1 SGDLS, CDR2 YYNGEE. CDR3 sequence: CASGRSGDFYEQYF. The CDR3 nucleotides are TGTGCCAGCGGGAGGTCGGGAGACTTCTACGAGCAGTACTTC.

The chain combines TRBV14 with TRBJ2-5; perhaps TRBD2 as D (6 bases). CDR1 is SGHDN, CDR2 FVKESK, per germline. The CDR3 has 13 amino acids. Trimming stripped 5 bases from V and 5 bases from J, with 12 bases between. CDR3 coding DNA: TGTGCCAGCAGCGACGGGGGTGGCGAGACCCAGTACTTC. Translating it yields CASSDGGGETQYF.

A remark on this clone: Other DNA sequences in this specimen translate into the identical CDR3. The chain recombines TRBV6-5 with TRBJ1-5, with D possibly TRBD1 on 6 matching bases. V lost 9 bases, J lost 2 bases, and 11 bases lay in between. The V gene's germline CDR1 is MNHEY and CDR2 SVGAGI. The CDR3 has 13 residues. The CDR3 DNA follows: TGTGCCAGTAGGGGGGTCGGCAATCAGCCCCAGCATTTT. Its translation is CASRGVGNQPQHF.

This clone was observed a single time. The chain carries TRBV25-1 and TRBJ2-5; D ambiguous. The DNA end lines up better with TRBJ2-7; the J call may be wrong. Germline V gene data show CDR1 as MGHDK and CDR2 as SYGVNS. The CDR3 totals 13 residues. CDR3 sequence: CASSEQGRYEQYF. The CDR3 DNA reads TGTGCCAGCAGTGAGCAAGGGCGCTACGAGCAGTACTTC.

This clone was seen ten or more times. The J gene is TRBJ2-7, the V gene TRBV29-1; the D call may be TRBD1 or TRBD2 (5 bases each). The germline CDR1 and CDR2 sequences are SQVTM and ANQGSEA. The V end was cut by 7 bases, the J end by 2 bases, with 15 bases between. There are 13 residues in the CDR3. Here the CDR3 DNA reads TGCAGCGCTACCGGGACGGATGCCTACGAGCAGTACTTC. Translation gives CSATGTDAYEQYF.

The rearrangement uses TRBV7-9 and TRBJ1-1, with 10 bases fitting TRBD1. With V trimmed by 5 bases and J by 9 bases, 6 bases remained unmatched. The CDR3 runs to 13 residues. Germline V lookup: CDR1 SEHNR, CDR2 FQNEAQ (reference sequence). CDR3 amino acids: CASSPRDRGQAFF. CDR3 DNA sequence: TGTGCCAGCAGCCCCCGAGACAGGGGGCAAGCTTTCTTT.

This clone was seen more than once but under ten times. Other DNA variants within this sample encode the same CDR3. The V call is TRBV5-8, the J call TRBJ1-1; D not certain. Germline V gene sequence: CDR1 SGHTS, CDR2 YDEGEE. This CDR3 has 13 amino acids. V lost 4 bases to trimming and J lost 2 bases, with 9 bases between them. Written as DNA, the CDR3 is TGTGCCAGCAGCCTGACCTCTAACACTGAAGCTTTCTTT. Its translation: CASSLTSNTEAFF.

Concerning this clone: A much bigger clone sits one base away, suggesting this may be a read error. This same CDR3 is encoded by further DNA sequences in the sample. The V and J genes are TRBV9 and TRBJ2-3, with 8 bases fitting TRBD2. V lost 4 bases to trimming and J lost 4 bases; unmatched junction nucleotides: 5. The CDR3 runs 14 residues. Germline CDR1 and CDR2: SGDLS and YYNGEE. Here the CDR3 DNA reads TGTGCCAGCAGCTTGGCGGGAGGATCAGATACGCAGTATTTT. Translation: CASSLAGGSDTQYF.

CDR3 DNA sequence: TGCGCCAGCAGCTTGTCGGGTGGGCGGACGGGGGATGAAAAACTGTTTTTT. The encoded protein is CASSLSGGRTGDEKLFF. The rearrangement uses TRBV5-1 and TRBJ1-4, with D perhaps matching TRBD1 (5 bases). Per germline, CDR1 SGHRS and CDR2 YFSETQ. The CDR3 totals 17 residues. V lost 1 base and J 6 bases, leaving 19 bases between the germline ends.

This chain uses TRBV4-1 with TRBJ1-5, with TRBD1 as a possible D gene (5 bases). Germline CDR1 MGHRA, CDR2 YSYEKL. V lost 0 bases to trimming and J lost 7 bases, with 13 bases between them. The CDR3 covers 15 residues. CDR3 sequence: CASSQDAGSGQPQHF. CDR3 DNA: TGCGCCAGCAGCCAAGATGCGGGTTCAGGGCAGCCCCAGCATTTT.

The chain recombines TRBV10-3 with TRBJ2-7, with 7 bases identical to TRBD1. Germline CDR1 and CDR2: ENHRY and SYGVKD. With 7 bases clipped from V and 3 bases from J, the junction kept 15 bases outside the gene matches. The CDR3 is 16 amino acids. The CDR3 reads CAIIIPPGQILYEQYF. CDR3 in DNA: TGTGCCATCATCATCCCACCGGGACAGATTCTCTACGAGCAGTACTTC.

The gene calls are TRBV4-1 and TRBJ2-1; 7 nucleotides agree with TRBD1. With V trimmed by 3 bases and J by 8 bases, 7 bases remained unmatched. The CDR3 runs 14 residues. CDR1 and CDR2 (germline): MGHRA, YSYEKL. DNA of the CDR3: TGCGCCAGCAGCCATACTCGGGACAGCGATGAGCAGTTCTTC. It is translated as CASSHTRDSDEQFF.

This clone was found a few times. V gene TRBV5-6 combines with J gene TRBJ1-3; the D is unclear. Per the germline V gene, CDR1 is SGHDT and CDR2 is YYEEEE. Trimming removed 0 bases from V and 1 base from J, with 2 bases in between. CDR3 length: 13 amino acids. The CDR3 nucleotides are TGTGCCAGCAGCTTGGGATCTGGAAACACCATATATTTT. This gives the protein CASSLGSGNTIYF.

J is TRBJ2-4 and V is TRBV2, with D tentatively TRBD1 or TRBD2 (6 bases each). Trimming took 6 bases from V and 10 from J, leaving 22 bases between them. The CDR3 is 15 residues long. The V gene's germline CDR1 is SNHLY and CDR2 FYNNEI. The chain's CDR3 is CASSEPVRGRRIQYF. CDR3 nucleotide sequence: TGTGCCAGCAGCGAACCTGTCCGGGGGCGACGGATTCAGTACTTC.

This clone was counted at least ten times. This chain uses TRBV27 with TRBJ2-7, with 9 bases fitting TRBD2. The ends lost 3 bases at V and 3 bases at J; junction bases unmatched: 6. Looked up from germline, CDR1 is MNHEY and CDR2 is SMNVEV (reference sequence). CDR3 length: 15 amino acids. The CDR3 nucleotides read TGTGCCAGCAGTTTTGATAGCGGGAGTGTCTACGAGCAGTACTTC. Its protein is CASSFDSGSVYEQYF.

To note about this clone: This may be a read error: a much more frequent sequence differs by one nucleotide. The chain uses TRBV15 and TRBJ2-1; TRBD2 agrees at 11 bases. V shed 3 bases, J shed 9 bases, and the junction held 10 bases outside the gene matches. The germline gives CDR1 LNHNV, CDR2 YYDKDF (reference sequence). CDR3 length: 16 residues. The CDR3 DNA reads TGTGCCACCAGCAGGCTGACTAGCGGGATTCCCTCTGAGCAGTTCTTC. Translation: CATSRLTSGIPSEQFF.

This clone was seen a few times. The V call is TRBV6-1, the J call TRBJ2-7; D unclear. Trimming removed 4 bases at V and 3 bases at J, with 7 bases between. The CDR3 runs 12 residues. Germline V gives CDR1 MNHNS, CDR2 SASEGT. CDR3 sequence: CASSGLVYEQYF. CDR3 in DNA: TGTGCCAGCAGTGGGTTAGTCTACGAGCAGTACTTC.

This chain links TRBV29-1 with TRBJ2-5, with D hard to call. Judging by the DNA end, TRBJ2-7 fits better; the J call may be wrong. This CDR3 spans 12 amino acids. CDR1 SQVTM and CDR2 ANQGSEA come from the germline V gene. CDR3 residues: CSVATGSYEQYF. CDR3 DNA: TGCAGCGTTGCCACTGGATCCTACGAGCAGTACTTC.

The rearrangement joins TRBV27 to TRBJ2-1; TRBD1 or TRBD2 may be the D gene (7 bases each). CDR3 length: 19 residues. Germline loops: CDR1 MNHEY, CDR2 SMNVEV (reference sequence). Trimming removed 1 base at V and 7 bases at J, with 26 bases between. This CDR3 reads CASSLLPGGAGVIVNEQFF. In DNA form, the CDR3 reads TGTGCCAGCAGTTTATTACCAGGGGGGGCGGGAGTCATTGTAAATGAGCAGTTCTTC.

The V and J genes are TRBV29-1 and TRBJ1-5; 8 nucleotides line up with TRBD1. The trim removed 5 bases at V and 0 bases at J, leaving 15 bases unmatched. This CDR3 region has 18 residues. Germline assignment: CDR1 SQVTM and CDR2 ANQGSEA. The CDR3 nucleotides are TGCAGCGTTCCCTTTTGGGCAGGGGGCATTTATAGCAATCAGCCCCAGCATTTT. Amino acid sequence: CSVPFWAGGIYSNQPQHF.

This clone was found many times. CDR3 region: CASSGASGNTDTQYF. CDR3 nucleotides: TGTGCCAGCAGTGGGGCATCCGGGAACACAGATACGCAGTATTTT. The V call is TRBV25-1, the J call TRBJ2-3; a weak D match, TRBD2 (5 bases). This CDR3 has 15 residues. CDR1 and CDR2 (germline): MGHDK, SYGVNS. The V end lost 4 bases, the J end lost 2 bases, and 13 bases lay between the germline ends. Based on the CDR3 plus reference TRBV25-1 and TRBJ2-3, the full variable domain is EADIYQTPRYLVIGTGKKITLECSQTMGHDKMYWYQQDPGMELHLIHYSYGVNSTEKGDLSSESTVSRIRTEHFPLTLESARPSHTSQYLCASSGASGNTDTQYFGPGTRLTVL.

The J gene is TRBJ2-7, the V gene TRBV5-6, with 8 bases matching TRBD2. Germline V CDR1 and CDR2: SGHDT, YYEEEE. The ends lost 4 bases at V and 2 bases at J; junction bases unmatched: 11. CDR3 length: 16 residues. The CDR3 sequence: CASSQVWREEPYEQYF. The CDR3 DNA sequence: TGTGCCAGCAGCCAGGTGTGGCGGGAGGAACCCTACGAGCAGTACTTC.

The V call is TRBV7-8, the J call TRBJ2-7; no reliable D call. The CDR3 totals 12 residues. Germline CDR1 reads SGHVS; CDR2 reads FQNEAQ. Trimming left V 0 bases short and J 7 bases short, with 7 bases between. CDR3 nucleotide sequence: TGTGCCAGCAGCTTAGCGAGTCGGGAGCAGTACTTC. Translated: CASSLASREQYF.

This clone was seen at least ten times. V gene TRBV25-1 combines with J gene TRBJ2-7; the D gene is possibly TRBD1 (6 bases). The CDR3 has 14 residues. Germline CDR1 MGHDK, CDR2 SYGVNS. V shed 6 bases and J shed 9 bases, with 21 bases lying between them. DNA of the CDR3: TGTGCCAGCAGCCCAGACAAAGGACAGTCTGGGCAGTACTTC. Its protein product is CASSPDKGQSGQYF.

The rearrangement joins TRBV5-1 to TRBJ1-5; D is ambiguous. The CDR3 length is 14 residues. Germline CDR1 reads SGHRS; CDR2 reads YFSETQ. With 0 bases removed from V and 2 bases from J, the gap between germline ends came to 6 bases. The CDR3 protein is CASSLDGGNQPQHF. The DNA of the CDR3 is TGCGCCAGCAGCTTGGACGGAGGCAATCAGCCCCAGCATTTT.

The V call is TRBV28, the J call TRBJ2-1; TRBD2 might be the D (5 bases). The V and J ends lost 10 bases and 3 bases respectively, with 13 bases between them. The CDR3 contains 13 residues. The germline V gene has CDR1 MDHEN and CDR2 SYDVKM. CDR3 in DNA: TGTGCCATTTTGGACTGGATCTACAATGAGCAGTTCTTC. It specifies CAILDWIYNEQFF.